These T cell receptor beta chains were read from a single sample in a study of post-analysis software for immune sequencing data. TCRdb reprocessed the PCR reads via MiXCR and lists one record per CDR3 protein. This table has 550,000 to 700,000 distinct CDR3 sequences, around 44% appearing once. The specimen sequenced was blood. All receptors come from a girl aged 5 to 17 with multiple sclerosis. The CDR3 runs from the conserved cysteine through the conserved F or W. D genes are given only for firm matches. Only part of the rows carry a size: once, few, many, or a class if the clone is expanded.

D,V,length,J,size,CDR3,DNA
TRBD1,TRBV12-3/TRBV12-4,13,TRBJ1-2,-,CASSDRSNYGYTF,TGTGCCAGTTCGGACAGGTCTAACTATGGCTACACCTTC
-,TRBV29-1,14,TRBJ2-7,-,CSVPTGGPYGEQYF,TGCAGCGTTCCGACTGGGGGCCCCTATGGTGAGCAGTACTTC
-,TRBV6-5,18,TRBJ2-7,-,CASSYSPSGSTGSYEQYF,TGTGCCAGCAGTTACTCCCCTTCCGGGTCCACCGGCTCCTACGAGCAGTACTTC
-,TRBV20-1,15,TRBJ2-1,-,CSAYHSAVGDNEQFF,TGCAGTGCCTACCACAGTGCGGTCGGTGACAATGAGCAGTTCTTC
TRBD2,TRBV10-3,13,TRBJ2-1,few,CAITGTSGNEQFF,TGTGCCATCACCGGGACTAGCGGCAATGAGCAGTTCTTC
-,TRBV12-3/TRBV12-4,11,TRBJ2-4,-,CASSKAEEQYF,TGTGCCAGCTCCAAGGCAGAAGAGCAGTACTTC
-,TRBV7-9,13,TRBJ1-1,-,CASSLRAITEAFF,TGTGCCAGCAGCTTAAGGGCGATCACTGAAGCTTTCTTT
-,TRBV4-2,16,TRBJ2-3,few,CASSSGQAEMTDTQYF,TGTGCCAGCAGTTCCGGACAAGCGGAGATGACAGATACGCAGTATTTT
-,TRBV5-1,15,TRBJ1-1,-,CASSLPRVYGSEAFF,TGCGCCAGCAGCTTGCCCAGGGTATACGGGTCCGAAGCTTTCTTT
TRBD1,TRBV12-3/TRBV12-4,15,TRBJ1-4,-,CASSQRQGGGEKLFF,TGTGCCAGCAGTCAACGACAGGGAGGTGGTGAAAAACTGTTTTTT
TRBD2,TRBV6-2/TRBV6-3,14,TRBJ2-1,-,CASSYTSGRNEQFF,TGTGCCAGCAGTTACACTAGCGGGAGAAATGAGCAGTTCTTC
-,TRBV2,14,TRBJ1-1,-,CASLRSPQGLEAFF,TGTGCCAGCCTCCGAAGCCCGCAGGGGCTTGAAGCTTTCTTT
-,TRBV20-1,15,TRBJ2-7,few,CSARDLNSPTYEQYF,TGCAGTGCTAGAGATCTCAACAGCCCCACCTACGAGCAGTACTTC
-,TRBV5-1,13,TRBJ1-5,-,CASRFGPNQPQHF,TGCGCCAGCAGATTCGGCCCCAATCAGCCCCAGCATTTT
TRBD1,TRBV6-6,13,TRBJ2-1,-,CASTTTGGNEQFF,TGTGCCAGCACCACGACAGGGGGAAATGAGCAGTTCTTC
-,TRBV7-9,14,TRBJ2-7,-,CASRAMMSSYEQYF,TGTGCCAGCAGGGCAATGATGAGCTCCTACGAGCAGTACTTC
-,TRBV7-9,15,TRBJ2-1,few,CASSLATGRGNEQFF,TGTGCCAGCAGCTTAGCAACCGGCAGAGGCAATGAGCAGTTCTTC
-,TRBV7-2,14,TRBJ2-5,-,CASSSPGDQRTQYF,TGTGCCAGCAGCTCCCCCGGGGATCAGAGGACCCAGTACTTC
-,TRBV12-3/TRBV12-4,14,TRBJ2-1,few,CASSYRESGNEQFF,TGTGCCAGCTCCTATAGGGAATCTGGCAATGAGCAGTTCTTC
TRBD2,TRBV5-1,16,TRBJ2-7,-,CASSLAFLREEHEQYF,TGCGCCAGCAGCTTGGCTTTCTTGCGGGAGGAGCACGAGCAGTACTTC
TRBD2,TRBV5-5,16,TRBJ2-1,-,CASSLAGLAGSRTQFF,TGTGCCAGCAGCTTGGCCGGACTAGCGGGCTCACGGACCCAGTTCTTC
TRBD1,TRBV29-1,16,TRBJ1-2,-,CSVFHPRDRGNYGYTF,TGCAGCGTTTTTCACCCCCGGGACAGGGGGAACTATGGCTACACCTTC
-,TRBV7-2,14,TRBJ2-5,-,CASSSRGVRETQYF,TGTGCCAGCAGTTCCAGGGGTGTGCGGGAGACCCAGTACTTC
-,TRBV12-3/TRBV12-4,12,TRBJ1-2,once,CASSSQCYGYTF,TGTGCCAGCAGTTCGCAGTGCTATGGCTACACCTTC
TRBD1,TRBV27,15,TRBJ2-1,-,CASSLTGGGNNEQFF,TGTGCCAGCAGTCTTACAGGGGGCGGTAACAATGAGCAGTTCTTC
TRBD2,TRBV2,19,TRBJ2-1,-,CASSVFGTSGRGSYNEQFF,TGTGCCAGCAGTGTATTTGGGACTAGCGGGAGGGGGTCCTACAATGAGCAGTTCTTT
TRBD1,TRBV11-2,16,TRBJ1-2,-,CASSRGQGITNYGYTF,TGTGCCAGCAGCCGGGGACAGGGTATTACTAACTATGGCTACACCTTC
TRBD1,TRBV5-1,13,TRBJ2-1,few,CASRDDRAGEQFF,TGCGCCAGCAGGGACGACAGGGCTGGTGAGCAGTTCTTC
-,TRBV12-3/TRBV12-4,12,TRBJ2-3,few,CASSHKRDTQYF,TGTGCCAGCAGCCATAAAAGGGATACGCAGTATTTT
-,TRBV7-9,15,TRBJ1-4,-,CASSFTSQDNEKLFF,TGTGCCAGCAGCTTTACTTCACAGGATAATGAAAAACTGTTTTTT
-,TRBV6-5,14,TRBJ1-5,-,CASSYEEGTQPQHF,TGTGCCAGCAGTTATGAGGAGGGGACTCAGCCCCAGCATTTT
-,TRBV5-6,13,TRBJ2-3,few,CASSPTEEDTQYF,TGTGCCAGCAGCCCGACAGAGGAGGATACGCAGTATTTT
-,TRBV29-1,13,TRBJ1-2,-,CSVDPGTGNGYTF,TGCAGCGTGGACCCCGGGACGGGGAATGGCTACACCTTC
-,TRBV12-3/TRBV12-4,15,TRBJ2-1,-,CASSLAIKGGGEQFF,TGTGCCAGCAGTTTAGCGATCAAGGGCGGAGGTGAGCAGTTCTTC
-,TRBV6-5,16,TRBJ2-1,-,CASRSTRTLSYNEQFF,TGTGCCAGCAGGAGCACCAGGACACTCTCCTACAATGAGCAGTTCTTC
TRBD2,TRBV7-2,17,TRBJ2-1,few,CASSFQLAGGRYNEQFF,TGTGCCAGCAGCTTTCAACTAGCGGGGGGGCGGTACAATGAGCAGTTCTTC